This entry features one TCR beta chain sequence. Its antigen is still unknown. No qualities accompany the bases; no much larger clone lies one base away. The data stem from a study of blood T cell repertoires in COVID-19 (dated by TCRdb to the early 2020s). Regarding the study in general: The collaborator samples originated in the United States, Italy and Spain and spanned the acute and convalescent phases of COVID-19. The material from the prospective study consisted of cDNA or gDNA derived from T cells, B-cell-depleted T cells, or PBMCs. The dataset comprised deeply sampled blood TCRbeta repertoires from subjects exposed to, actively infected with, or recovered from COVID-19. A freely available public database, intended as a resource for researchers studying the immune response to SARS-CoV-2, is where the repertoires were released. Samples were obtained from the ongoing ImmuneRACE study (first 160 participants) and from about 1,300 subjects provided by 6 global collaborators. Nearly every sample came with metadata listing a de-identified subject ID, COVID-19 status, age in years and sex. Where HLA class I and class II types were available, the types were taken from metadata supplied by the sample provider, not from assay-based typing.

Enrolling through a virtual design, the prospective study's participants ranged in age from roughly 18 to 90 years and lived across roughly 24 United States geographic areas. In the prospective study, cohorts were assigned on the basis of participant-reported clinical history obtained from a screening survey and a study questionnaire. Exposed participants were defined as having been in contact with someone with a PCR-confirmed or clinician-diagnosed COVID-19 case within 2 weeks of study entry. Mobile phlebotomists in the prospective study collected whole blood, serum and a nasopharyngeal or oropharyngeal swab from every participant. Additional blood draws and questionnaires over an approximately 2-month period could optionally be provided by prospective study participants. Before DNA extraction, prospective study blood samples were shipped either frozen or at room temperature. At the junction V is shortened by 0 bases and J by 0 bases; bases outside the gene matches: 7. In the germline V gene, CDR1 corresponds to SGHRS and CDR2 to YFSETQ. From the cysteine through the phenylalanine, the CDR3 covers 19 amino acids. CDR3 DNA only is kept here, 57 bases in frame from base 1.

TCRbeta CDR3 regions were amplified from genomic DNA by means of the immunoSEQ Assay, a bias-controlled multiplex PCR. In the authors' own workflow: Nucleated cell counts per sample were estimated from amplification of reference gene primers within the assay. Sequence reads were collapsed and filtered to measure the absolute abundance of every unique TCRbeta CDR3 rearrangement. For each sample, productive Simpson clonality was calculated as the square root of Simpson's diversity index across productive rearrangements. Sourced from immuneACCESS, this table was stored by TCRdb with only in-frame sequences that have V and J called. A share of the clones is absent; for the studies checked, an unresolved V gene accounts for under half, and the remainder has no known explanation. For V, J and clone size, that table is used; D and trimming come from the DNA. The table for this sample lists hundreds of thousands of clones; about 87% of them were counted only once. Together, the top ten hold roughly 0.95% of the sample.

Results the study describes overall, beyond this receptor: The quantity of clinical and demographic metadata differed by source and by participant and was supplied without curation.

The TCR comes from a man aged 45 to 65 who had been exposed to COVID-19. Specimen: PBMCs or T cells enriched from blood (not recorded which). The chain couples TRBV5-1 to TRBJ2-6, with 9 middle bases fitting TRBD2. The CDR3 region: CASSLASSGASSGANVLTF. The nucleotide sequence reads as follows: TGCGCCAGCAGCTTGGCCTCTAGCGGGGCTAGCTCTGGGGCCAACGTCCTGACTTTC.